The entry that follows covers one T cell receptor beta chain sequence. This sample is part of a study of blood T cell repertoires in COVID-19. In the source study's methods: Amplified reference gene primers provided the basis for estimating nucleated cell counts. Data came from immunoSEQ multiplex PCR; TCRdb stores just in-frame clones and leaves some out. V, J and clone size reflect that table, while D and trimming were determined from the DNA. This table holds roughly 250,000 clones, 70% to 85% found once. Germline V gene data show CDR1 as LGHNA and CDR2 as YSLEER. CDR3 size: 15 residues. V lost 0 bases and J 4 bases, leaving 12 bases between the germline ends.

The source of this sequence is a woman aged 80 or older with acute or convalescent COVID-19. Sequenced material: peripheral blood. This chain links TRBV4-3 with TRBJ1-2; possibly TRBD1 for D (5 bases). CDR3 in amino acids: CASSQDRRQSYGYTF. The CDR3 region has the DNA TGCGCCAGCAGCCAAGATCGTCGACAGAGCTATGGCTACACCTTC.